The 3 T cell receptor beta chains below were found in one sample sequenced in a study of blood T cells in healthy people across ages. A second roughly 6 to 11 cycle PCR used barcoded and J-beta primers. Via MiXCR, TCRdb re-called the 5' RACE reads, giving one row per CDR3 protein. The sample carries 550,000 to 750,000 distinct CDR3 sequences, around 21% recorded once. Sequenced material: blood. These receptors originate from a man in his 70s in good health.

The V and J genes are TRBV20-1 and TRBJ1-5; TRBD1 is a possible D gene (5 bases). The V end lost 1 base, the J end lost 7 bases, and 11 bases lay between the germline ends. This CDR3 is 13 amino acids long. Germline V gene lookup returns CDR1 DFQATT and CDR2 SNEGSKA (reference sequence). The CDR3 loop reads CSARATGAQPQHF. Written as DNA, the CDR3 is TGCAGTGCTAGAGCAACAGGAGCACAGCCCCAGCATTTT.

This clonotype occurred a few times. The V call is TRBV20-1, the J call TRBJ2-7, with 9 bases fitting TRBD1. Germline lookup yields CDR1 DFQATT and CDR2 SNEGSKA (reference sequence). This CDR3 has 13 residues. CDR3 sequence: CSGIRDRAYEQYF. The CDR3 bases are TGCAGCGGGATTCGGGACAGGGCCTACGAGCAGTACTTC.

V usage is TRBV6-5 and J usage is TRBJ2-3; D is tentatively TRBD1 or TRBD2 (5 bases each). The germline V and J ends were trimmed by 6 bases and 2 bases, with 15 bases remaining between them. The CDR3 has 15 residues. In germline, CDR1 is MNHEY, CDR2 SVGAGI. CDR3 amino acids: CASRERGGSTDTQYF. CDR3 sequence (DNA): TGTGCCAGCAGGGAGAGGGGTGGGTCCACAGATACGCAGTATTTT.